Following are 18 T cell receptor beta chains from one sample sequenced in a study of T cell repertoires in cytomegalovirus infection (dated by TCRdb to the late 2010s). Sequencing was performed on an Illumina HiSeq 1500. TCRdb trimmed the raw reads at Q25, called clones with MiXCR and kept productive beta chains. Each record represents a unique CDR3 protein, reported with the most common genes and DNA among its rows. The sample yields around 630,000 distinct CDR3 sequences; 20% to 25% were counted once. Clones ranked in the top ten supply under 8.5% of the sample. Material: CD8+ T cells from PBMCs. The receptor source for this set is a human donor in good health (CMV status not recorded). Some clones in this sample may be carry-over from other donors' samples.

This clonotype occurred many times. The CDR3 region has the DNA TGTGCCAGCAGTTACCCGGGACAGGGGAACACCGGGGAGCTGTTTTTT. It is translated as CASSYPGQGNTGELFF. J is TRBJ2-2 and V is TRBV6-5, with TRBD1 identical over 9 bases. V dropped 2 bases and J dropped 1; count of bases not matched to a gene: 2. This CDR3 is built from 16 residues. CDR1 is MNHEY, CDR2 SVGAGI, per germline.

This clonotype showed up just a few times. The rearrangement joins TRBV6-6 to TRBJ2-2; 11 bases are a match to TRBD2. J gave up 3 bases and V 5 bases, and 8 bases lay outside the gene matches. The CDR3 consists of 17 residues. The germline CDR1 and CDR2 sequences are MNHNY and SVGAGI (reference sequence). The CDR3 is CASSPWGSGGDTGELFF. CDR3 DNA sequence: TGTGCCAGCAGTCCTTGGGGTAGCGGGGGGGACACCGGGGAGCTGTTTTTT.

The rearrangement joins TRBV7-2 to TRBJ1-4; a possible D gene is TRBD1 (6 bases). Germline assignment: CDR1 SGHTA and CDR2 FQGNSA. The CDR3 runs 14 residues. Trimming stripped 6 bases from V and 7 bases from J, with 15 bases between. The CDR3 DNA reads TGTGCCAGCAGACAACAGGGATCGGGTGAAAAACTGTTTTTT. The encoded protein is CASRQQGSGEKLFF.

This clonotype was recorded many times. The rearrangement joins TRBV7-2 to TRBJ2-7; 14 bases map to TRBD2. Germline V gene sequence: CDR1 SGHTA, CDR2 FQGNSA. The CDR3 loop spans 15 amino acids. V shed 5 bases, J shed 7 bases, and the junction held 7 bases outside the gene matches. CDR3 DNA sequence: TGTGCCAGCAGCCCCCGACTAGCGGGGGGGAAAGAGCAGTACTTC. Amino acids: CASSPRLAGGKEQYF.

This clonotype was observed many times. The V gene is TRBV6-5, the J gene TRBJ1-1; D is unresolved. V was cut by 0 bases and J by 0 bases, with 20 bases left in between. Germline V gene data show CDR1 as MNHEY and CDR2 as SVGAGI. The CDR3 contains 19 residues. This chain's CDR3 is CASSYSKLSRGRVNTEAFF. In DNA form, the CDR3 reads TGTGCCAGCAGTTACTCAAAACTTTCCCGAGGACGGGTGAACACTGAAGCTTTCTTT.

This rearrangement joins TRBV7-6 to TRBJ2-7, with a tentative D call TRBD1 (6 bases). The germline V gene has CDR1 SGHVS and CDR2 FNYEAQ. Trimming pared 5 bases from V and 6 bases from J, leaving 14 bases between. The CDR3 covers 13 residues. CDR3 loop: CASSPGQQAEQYV. The DNA for the CDR3 is TGTGCCAGCAGCCCCGGACAGCAGGCCGAGCAGTACGTC.

This clonotype was counted at least ten times. V and J are TRBV4-1 and TRBJ2-3, with TRBD1 matching over 8 bases. Germline values: CDR1 MGHRA, CDR2 YSYEKL. The CDR3 runs 17 residues. Losses at the gene ends were 4 bases for V and 0 bases for J; bases not matched to a gene: 9. CDR3 in amino acids: CASSLSPGTGSTDTQYF. CDR3 in DNA: TGCGCCAGCAGCCTTTCCCCCGGGACAGGAAGCACAGATACGCAGTATTTT.

This clonotype appeared many times. V usage is TRBV12-3 or TRBV12-4 and J usage is TRBJ2-2; possibly TRBD1 for D (6 bases). V shed 10 bases and J shed 4 bases, with 10 bases lying between them. This CDR3 contains 12 residues. The CDR3 reads CAMQGRTGELFF. The CDR3 coding sequence is TGTGCCATGCAGGGGCGCACCGGGGAGCTGTTTTTT.

This clonotype occurred many times. CDR3 sequence: CASSTTGDQPQHF. DNA of the CDR3: TGTGCCAGCAGCACGACAGGGGATCAGCCCCAGCATTTT. The chain is built from TRBV7-9 and TRBJ1-5, with 8 bases aligning to TRBD1. Germline loops: CDR1 SEHNR, CDR2 FQNEAQ (reference sequence). V was pared by 5 bases and J by 5 bases, with 2 bases of the junction left unmatched. The CDR3 has 13 residues.

This clonotype occurred a few times. The rearrangement links TRBV27 to TRBJ2-7, with 7 bases lining up with TRBD1. The ends lost 5 bases at V and 0 bases at J; junction bases unmatched: 4. The CDR3 runs to 14 residues. From germline, CDR1 is MNHEY and CDR2 SMNVEV (reference sequence). The CDR3 reads CASSPGTASYEQYV. DNA for the CDR3: TGTGCCAGCAGTCCCGGGACAGCCTCCTACGAGCAGTACGTC.

This clonotype was observed a few times. V is TRBV2 and J is TRBJ1-2, with TRBD1 matching 8 bases. The CDR3 loop spans 13 amino acids. Germline lookup yields CDR1 SNHLY and CDR2 FYNNEI. The trim removed 4 bases at V and 2 bases at J, leaving 0 bases unmatched. The CDR3 loop reads CASSGQGNYGYTF. The CDR3 region has the DNA TGTGCCAGCAGTGGACAGGGGAACTATGGCTACACCTTC.

This clonotype was observed at least ten times. The chain employs TRBV7-9 and TRBJ2-3; maybe TRBD2 (7 bases). Germline values: CDR1 SEHNR, CDR2 FQNEAQ (reference sequence). CDR3 length: 15 amino acids. V lost 7 bases to trimming and J lost 4 bases, with 18 bases between them. CDR3 protein: CASTRGAGGADTQYF. The CDR3 DNA is TGTGCCAGCACCCGGGGGGCAGGTGGGGCAGATACGCAGTATTTT.

This clonotype was recorded many times. This sequence joins TRBV7-2 and TRBJ2-3; 9 bases map to TRBD1. The CDR3 length is 16 residues. CDR1 is SGHTA, CDR2 FQGNSA, per germline. Trimming at V came to 1 base and at J to 3 bases, leaving 5 bases not matched to a gene. The CDR3 DNA sequence: TGTGCCAGCAGCTTAGGGGACAGGGTTTGGACAGATACGCAGTATTTT. Amino acids: CASSLGDRVWTDTQYF.

The J gene is TRBJ1-5, the V gene TRBV15, with TRBD1 identical over 7 bases. Germline assignment: CDR1 LNHNV and CDR2 YYDKDF (reference sequence). V dropped 6 bases and J dropped 1; count of bases not matched to a gene: 3. The length of the CDR3 is 14 residues. The CDR3 sequence is CATSYRGSNQPQHF. Here the CDR3 DNA reads TGTGCCACCAGTTACAGGGGAAGCAATCAGCCCCAGCATTTT. Together with reference TRBV15 and TRBJ1-5, the CDR3 gives the full variable domain: DAMVIQNPRYQVTQFGKPVTLSCSQTLNHNVMYWYQQKSSQAPKLLFHYYDKDFNNEADTPDNFQSRRPNTSFCFLDIRSPGLGDTAMYLCATSYRGSNQPQHFGDGTRLSIL.

This clonotype was counted many times. The V call is TRBV11-2, the J call TRBJ2-1, with 13 bases that match TRBD2. The CDR3 length is 15 residues. Germline V lookup: CDR1 SGHAT, CDR2 FQNNGV. V lost 1 base and J lost 8; bases outside the gene matches: 2. DNA for the CDR3: TGTGCCAGCAGCTTAGGGACTAGCGGGGGTGATGAGCAGTTCTTC. It translates to CASSLGTSGGDEQFF.

The rearrangement links TRBV5-6 to TRBJ2-1; possible D gene TRBD2, 5 bases. The germline V and J ends were trimmed by 8 bases and 5 bases, with 17 bases remaining between them. The CDR3 is made up of 14 amino acids. Germline CDR1 SGHDT, CDR2 YYEEEE. The CDR3 nucleotides are TGTGCCAGTGCCCCGGGGTTTGGAGACAATGAGCAGTTCTTC. It specifies CASAPGFGDNEQFF.

The sample holds many counts of this clonotype. V usage is TRBV6-1 and J usage is TRBJ2-1; 9 bases align to TRBD1. Germline V gives CDR1 MNHNS, CDR2 SASEGT. With V trimmed by 5 bases and J by 7 bases, 6 bases remained unmatched. This CDR3 has 14 residues. The CDR3 DNA is TGTGCCAGCAGTTCCCGGGACAGGGAAAATGAGCAGTTCTTC. Translated: CASSSRDRENEQFF.

This clonotype was seen ten or more times. The chain is built from TRBV11-2 and TRBJ2-1; 9 nucleotides align to TRBD1. The CDR3 runs 14 residues. Per germline, CDR1 SGHAT and CDR2 FQNNGV. Trimming cost V 6 bases and J 7 bases; bases outside gene matches: 7. The CDR3 DNA reads as TGTGCCAGCAGTCCCGGGACAGGGTTTAATGAGCAGTTCTTC. This gives the protein CASSPGTGFNEQFF.